This TCR beta chain was observed in a study of CD8 T cells in Susac syndrome. The CDR3 is 12 amino acids. V gave up 5 bases and J gave up 0 bases, with 8 bases separating them. Germline CDR1 reads SQVTM; CDR2 reads ANQGSEA. After extraction with the RNeasy kit, about 0.45 to 1 ug of the RNA was reverse transcribed using random hexamers. TCRdb re-derived calls from the immunoSEQ multiplex PCR reads in MiXCR, one entry per CDR3 protein. The sample shows about 210,000 distinct CDR3 sequences, nearly 97% of them seen only once. The sample was CD4+ T cells from PBMCs. The chain combines TRBV29-1 with TRBJ2-7, with D perhaps TRBD1 (6 bases). This receptor was obtained from a human donor with multiple sclerosis. As DNA, the CDR3 is TGCAGCGTTCGGGACAACTCCTACGAGCAGTACTTC. This codes for CSVRDNSYEQYF.